The source of this TCR beta chain is a study of blood T cell repertoires in COVID-19. Study-wide background: Sites across the United States, Italy and Spain contributed samples from acute and convalescent COVID-19. The cDNA or gDNA used as material had been derived from T cells, B-cell-depleted T cells, or PBMCs.

TCRdb's table, derived via immunoSEQ multiplex PCR, lists solely in-frame clones and lacks some. This table has 110,000 or so clones, around three quarters appearing once. Germline CDR1 is SQVTM and CDR2 is ANQGSEA. This CDR3 comprises 13 residues. The V segment lost 4 bases and the J segment 8 bases; nucleotides outside the gene matches: 6. The table lists this clone with a few counts. The specimen was peripheral blood. This receptor was obtained from an older man with acute or convalescent COVID-19. The rearrangement links TRBV29-1 to TRBJ2-1; 9 nucleotides align to TRBD2. DNA for the CDR3: TGCAGCGTTGCCCTAGCGGGGATATATGAGCAGTTCTTC. This sequence encodes CSVALAGIYEQFF.